This TCR beta chain originates from a study of monozygotic twins with cystic fibrosis. Libraries were prepared by immunoSEQ multiplex PCR; TCRdb keeps only in-frame clonotypes and omits some of them. The sample lists 30,000 to 35,000 clones; around 65% were seen once. Remarks on this clone: The antigen is unknown.

General study results and limits: Co-twins had the most similar V usage for 13 of 16 pairs, J for 8.

Germline values: CDR1 SGHTA, CDR2 FQGNSA. The V and J ends lost 5 bases and 7 bases, in that order; junction bases with no gene match: 6. The CDR3 length is 13 residues. The J gene is TRBJ1-1, the V gene TRBV7-2, with 8 bases matching TRBD1. Material for sequencing was blood. The receptor's source is a girl under 18 with cystic fibrosis. The CDR3 bases are TGTGCCAGCAGCGCCGACAGGGGAGGTGAAGCTTTCTTT. It is translated as CASSADRGGEAFF. Combining the CDR3 with reference TRBV7-2 and TRBJ1-1 gives the whole variable domain GAGVSQSPSNKVTEKGKDVELRCDPISGHTALYWYRQSLGQGLEFLIYFQGNSAPDKSGLPSDRFSAERTGGSVSTLTIQRTQQEDSAVYLCASSADRGGEAFFGQGTRLTVV.